Listed below are T cell receptor beta chains from one sample, sequenced in a study of blood T cell repertoires in COVID-19. Clones were read by immunoSEQ multiplex PCR, and TCRdb kept only the in-frame ones, dropping some. This sample has about 380,000 clones, with more than 75% found just once. The sample taken for sequencing was PBMCs or T cells enriched from blood (not recorded which). These receptors came from a woman under 30 who had recovered from COVID-19. Both conserved end residues are part of each CDR3. The order of the fields is clone size, CDR3 length, J gene, D gene, V gene, CDR3 protein, CDR3 DNA. The D gene is left open where the match is weak. For some rows the clone size is stated as once, few or many, or as a class when expanded; others skip it.

size: -
length: 12
J: TRBJ2-5
D: -
V: TRBV10-1
CDR3: CAMIPGQETQYF
DNA: TGCGCCATGATTCCGGGCCAAGAGACCCAGTACTTC

size: -
length: 16
J: TRBJ1-1
D: TRBD1
V: TRBV5-6
CDR3: CASSKDRGRVNTEAFF
DNA: TGTGCCAGCAGCAAGGACAGGGGGCGCGTGAACACTGAAGCTTTCTTT

size: -
length: 16
J: TRBJ1-5
D: TRBD1
V: TRBV7-8
CDR3: CASSLARGQSNQPQHF
DNA: TGTGCCAGCAGCTTAGCGAGGGGACAGAGCAATCAGCCCCAGCATTTT

size: -
length: 15
J: TRBJ1-2
D: TRBD1
V: TRBV7-9
CDR3: CASSDTGTEEYGYTF
DNA: TGTGCCAGCAGCGATACCGGGACAGAGGAATATGGCTACACCTTC

size: -
length: 13
J: TRBJ1-2
D: -
V: TRBV7-9
CDR3: CASLPPRDYGYTF
DNA: TGTGCCAGCCTTCCCCCGAGGGACTATGGCTACACCTTC

size: -
length: 13
J: TRBJ2-7
D: -
V: TRBV5-1
CDR3: CASSSTSSYEQYF
DNA: TGCGCCAGCAGCTCAACGAGCTCCTACGAGCAGTACTTC

size: -
length: 16
J: TRBJ1-1
D: TRBD1
V: TRBV4-1
CDR3: CASSQGQGGLETEAFF
DNA: TGCGCCAGCAGCCAAGGACAGGGGGGGTTAGAGACTGAAGCTTTCTTT

size: -
length: 13
J: TRBJ1-2
D: -
V: TRBV9
CDR3: CASSVAGGYGYTF
DNA: TGTGCCAGCAGCGTAGCCGGGGGGTATGGCTACACCTTC

size: -
length: 14
J: TRBJ1-6
D: -
V: TRBV9
CDR3: CASSVTGINSPLHF
DNA: TGTGCCAGCAGCGTGACAGGAATTAATTCACCCCTCCACTTT

size: -
length: 13
J: TRBJ2-7
D: -
V: TRBV24-1
CDR3: CATSEGGGYEQYF
DNA: TGTGCCACCAGTGAAGGGGGGGGCTACGAGCAGTACTTC

size: -
length: 15
J: TRBJ1-5
D: -
V: TRBV27
CDR3: CASSLFKGDDQPQHF
DNA: TGTGCCAGCAGTTTATTCAAGGGGGATGATCAGCCCCAGCATTTT

size: -
length: 14
J: TRBJ2-1
D: -
V: TRBV5-1
CDR3: CASSLVGLVDEQFF
DNA: TGCGCCAGCAGCTTGGTGGGGCTGGTGGATGAGCAGTTCTTC

size: -
length: 16
J: TRBJ1-1
D: TRBD1
V: TRBV28
CDR3: CASSLGQGNKNTEAFF
DNA: TGTGCCAGCAGCCTGGGACAGGGGAACAAGAACACTGAAGCTTTCTTT

size: -
length: 13
J: TRBJ2-7
D: -
V: TRBV5-1
CDR3: CASSLGALGNEYF
DNA: TGCGCCAGCAGCTTGGGAGCGTTAGGTAATGAGTACTTC

size: -
length: 13
J: TRBJ2-1
D: TRBD1
V: TRBV7-6
CDR3: CASSAKGTGEQFF
DNA: TGTGCCAGCAGCGCTAAAGGGACAGGGGAGCAGTTCTTC

size: -
length: 13
J: TRBJ1-2
D: -
V: TRBV25-1
CDR3: CASSETDYHGYTF
DNA: TGTGCCAGCAGTGAAACAGACTATCACGGCTACACCTTC

size: -
length: 14
J: TRBJ1-1
D: TRBD1
V: TRBV19
CDR3: CASSYRGSNTEAFF
DNA: TGTGCCAGTAGTTACAGGGGATCGAACACTGAAGCTTTCTTT

size: -
length: 15
J: TRBJ2-5
D: TRBD1
V: TRBV2
CDR3: CASSEIGRGPETQYF
DNA: TGTGCCAGCAGTGAAATCGGCAGGGGGCCAGAGACCCAGTACTTC

size: -
length: 15
J: TRBJ2-1
D: TRBD1
V: TRBV28
CDR3: CASRQRQGMGNEQFF
DNA: TGTGCCAGCAGACAGAGACAGGGAATGGGGAATGAGCAGTTCTTC

size: -
length: 13
J: TRBJ1-5
D: TRBD1
V: TRBV30
CDR3: CAWSRQGGQPQHF
DNA: TGTGCCTGGAGCCGACAGGGAGGACAGCCCCAGCATTTT

size: -
length: 14
J: TRBJ1-1
D: TRBD1
V: TRBV29-1
CDR3: CSVEQGAMNTEAFF
DNA: TGCAGCGTTGAACAGGGGGCAATGAACACTGAAGCTTTCTTT

size: -
length: 15
J: TRBJ2-5
D: TRBD1
V: TRBV3-1/TRBV3-2
CDR3: CASSQASGTVETQYF
DNA: TGTGCCAGCAGCCAAGCTTCAGGGACAGTAGAGACCCAGTACTTC

size: -
length: 19
J: TRBJ1-2
D: TRBD1
V: TRBV5-1
CDR3: CASSLGGPGTGPRRYGYTF
DNA: TGCGCCAGCAGCTTGGGAGGCCCCGGGACAGGGCCCAGGAGGTATGGCTACACCTTC

size: -
length: 17
J: TRBJ2-5
D: -
V: TRBV5-6
CDR3: CASRIGLSPKIQETQYF
DNA: TGTGCCAGCAGGATAGGACTTTCCCCTAAGATCCAAGAGACCCAGTACTTC

size: -
length: 11
J: TRBJ1-2
D: -
V: TRBV4-1
CDR3: CASSQGHGYTF
DNA: TGCGCCAGCAGCCAGGGGCATGGCTACACCTTC

size: -
length: 20
J: TRBJ1-2
D: -
V: TRBV7-8
CDR3: CASSPTSRQALGQGIYGYTF
DNA: TGTGCCAGCAGCCCTACATCCAGACAGGCCCTAGGACAAGGGATCTATGGCTACACCTTC

size: -
length: 13
J: TRBJ2-5
D: -
V: TRBV7-7
CDR3: CASSFGPQETQYF
DNA: TGTGCTAGCAGCTTTGGGCCCCAAGAGACCCAGTACTTC

size: -
length: 18
J: TRBJ1-5
D: TRBD1
V: TRBV4-2
CDR3: CASSQDRASGQGGQPQHF
DNA: TGTGCCAGCAGCCAAGATCGGGCCTCGGGACAGGGTGGTCAGCCCCAGCATTTT

size: -
length: 15
J: TRBJ1-5
D: TRBD1
V: TRBV2
CDR3: CASSGGTGSGQPQHF
DNA: TGTGCCAGCAGTGGGGGGACAGGGAGTGGTCAGCCCCAGCATTTT

size: -
length: 16
J: TRBJ2-5
D: TRBD2
V: TRBV3-1/TRBV3-2
CDR3: CASSQEVGGGKETQYF
DNA: TGTGCCAGCAGCCAAGAGGTGGGCGGGGGGAAAGAGACCCAGTACTTC

size: -
length: 14
J: TRBJ1-2
D: -
V: TRBV18
CDR3: CASSPKLRDYGYTF
DNA: TGTGCCAGCTCACCCAAGTTGAGGGACTATGGCTACACCTTC

size: -
length: 14
J: TRBJ2-1
D: -
V: TRBV5-6
CDR3: CASSFTLGAGEQFF
DNA: TGTGCCAGCAGCTTCACACTGGGGGCGGGTGAGCAGTTCTTC

size: -
length: 18
J: TRBJ2-5
D: TRBD1
V: TRBV9
CDR3: CASSDPDHGRDRDETQYF
DNA: TGTGCCAGCAGCGATCCCGACCACGGCCGGGACAGGGATGAGACCCAGTACTTC

size: -
length: 15
J: TRBJ2-7
D: TRBD2
V: TRBV2
CDR3: CASSDPRGGHYEQYF
DNA: TGTGCCAGCAGTGACCCCCGCGGGGGGCACTACGAGCAGTACTTC

size: -
length: 15
J: TRBJ2-7
D: TRBD1
V: TRBV28
CDR3: CAVTPGTDGSYEQYF
DNA: TGTGCCGTCACACCCGGGACAGATGGGTCCTACGAGCAGTACTTC

size: -
length: 12
J: TRBJ1-2
D: TRBD1
V: TRBV10-3
CDR3: CAISQGQGAYTF
DNA: TGTGCCATCAGTCAGGGACAGGGAGCCTACACCTTC

size: -
length: 14
J: TRBJ2-7
D: TRBD2
V: TRBV30
CDR3: CAWRLAGGPYEQYF
DNA: TGTGCCTGGAGGCTAGCGGGGGGACCTTACGAGCAGTACTTC

size: -
length: 14
J: TRBJ1-4
D: -
V: TRBV19
CDR3: CASSTRATNEKLFF
DNA: TGTGCCAGTAGTACCAGGGCAACTAATGAAAAACTGTTTTTT

size: -
length: 15
J: TRBJ1-1
D: TRBD1
V: TRBV7-9
CDR3: CASSLATGANTEAFF
DNA: TGTGCCAGCAGCTTAGCGACAGGGGCTAACACTGAAGCTTTCTTT

size: few
length: 15
J: TRBJ1-6
D: TRBD1
V: TRBV6-5
CDR3: CASSYRTGGNSPLHF
DNA: TGTGCCAGCAGTTACCGGACAGGGGGGAATTCACCCCTCCACTTT

size: -
length: 15
J: TRBJ2-5
D: TRBD1
V: TRBV15
CDR3: CATSRVRTGQETQYF
DNA: TGTGCCACCAGCAGAGTGAGGACAGGGCAAGAGACCCAGTACTTC

size: -
length: 15
J: TRBJ1-1
D: -
V: TRBV6-5
CDR3: CASRTTPAGGTEAFF
DNA: TGTGCCAGCAGAACCACGCCAGCGGGGGGCACTGAAGCTTTCTTT

size: -
length: 14
J: TRBJ1-1
D: TRBD1
V: TRBV28
CDR3: CATKTGSSRRGAFF
DNA: TGTGCCACCAAGACAGGGTCGTCCCGTCGCGGGGCTTTCTTT

size: -
length: 13
J: TRBJ1-6
D: -
V: TRBV10-2
CDR3: CASRRPGDSPLHF
DNA: TGCGCCAGCAGGCGGCCAGGGGATTCACCCCTCCACTTT

size: -
length: 16
J: TRBJ2-6
D: -
V: TRBV7-6
CDR3: CASSYIQGRGANVLTF
DNA: TGTGCCAGCAGCTATATCCAGGGGCGGGGGGCCAACGTCCTGACTTTC

size: -
length: 14
J: TRBJ2-2
D: TRBD1
V: TRBV2
CDR3: CASSDRTGPGELFF
DNA: TGTGCCAGCAGTGATCGGACAGGCCCCGGGGAGCTGTTTTTT

size: -
length: 17
J: TRBJ2-3
D: TRBD2
V: TRBV11-2
CDR3: CASSSGAGGLSTDTQYF
DNA: TGTGCCAGCAGCTCAGGGGCGGGGGGGCTTAGCACAGATACGCAGTATTTT

size: -
length: 13
J: TRBJ1-2
D: -
V: TRBV6-2/TRBV6-3
CDR3: CASSSQGNYGYTF
DNA: TGTGCCAGCAGTTCTCAGGGGAACTATGGCTACACCTTC